The text below deals with one TCR beta chain. Antigen specificity is unknown. The CDR3 loop spans 15 amino acids. Germline CDR1 is MNHEY and CDR2 is SVGAGI. The V and J ends lost 0 bases and 4 bases, in that order; junction bases with no gene match: 3. The sample comes from a study of lymphopenia after photon versus proton radiotherapy. Points from the study as a whole: After lymphocyte nadir, photon-treated repertoires showed oligoclonal expansion, especially CD8+ Temra. Larger post-nadir TCR diversity loss correlated inversely with survival in deceased patients. Photon-treated patients lost naive T cells and TCR diversity; proton-treated stayed stable. Better survival with proton therapy was suggested as possible, not demonstrated.

TCRdb's table, derived via immunoSEQ multiplex PCR, lists solely in-frame clones and lacks some. The table records fewer than 40,000 clones, 85% to 95% of them present only once. The V and J genes are TRBV6-5 and TRBJ1-1; 9 nucleotides match TRBD1. The sequence derives from a woman aged 45-59 years with cholangiocarcinoma. Material: peripheral blood, obtained from a patient treated with photon-based radiotherapy. The CDR3 here is CASSYSVTGGTEAFF. CDR3 nucleotides: TGTGCCAGCAGTTACTCAGTGACAGGGGGCACTGAAGCTTTCTTT.